What follows are 20 T cell receptor beta chains derived from one specimen sequenced in a study of Tregs in tolerant kidney transplant recipients. The nonmyeloablative bone marrow transplants came from related graft donors, with transient mixed chimerism. Using immunoSEQ multiplex PCR, the repertoire was profiled, and TCRdb retains in-frame clones only, with some absent. The sample has 45,000 to 55,000 clones, about 90% seen once. This specimen was CD8+ T cells from blood (PBMCs), taken 24 months after the transplant. The receptor source for this set is a human patient who received a combined kidney and bone marrow transplant. A share of the T cells may be of graft donor origin.

This clone was picked up a small number of times. The chain joins TRBV10-3 to TRBJ1-1; D is possibly TRBD1 (5 bases). The CDR3 runs 13 residues. The V and J ends lost 6 bases and 8 bases respectively, with 16 bases between them. In germline, CDR1 is ENHRY, CDR2 SYGVKD. CDR3 loop: CAIRRDSRPEAFF. The CDR3 nucleotides are TGTGCCATCAGGCGGGACTCCCGACCGGAAGCTTTCTTT.

Written as DNA, the CDR3 is TGTGCCAGTAGTAGTCCGGACGGACTTCTAGCTGGCAATCAGCCCCAGCATTTT. Translation gives CASSSPDGLLAGNQPQHF. The V gene is TRBV19, the J gene TRBJ1-5, with D uncertain. CDR1 and CDR2 from the germline V gene are LNHDA and SQIVND (reference sequence). V gave up 4 bases and J gave up 2 bases, with 21 bases separating them. The CDR3 loop spans 18 amino acids.

The rearrangement uses TRBV5-5 and TRBJ2-1; the D gene is possibly TRBD1 (6 bases). The germline CDR1 and CDR2 sequences are SGHKS and YYEKEE (reference sequence). This CDR3 contains 18 residues. V was cut by 0 bases and J by 8 bases, with 24 bases left in between. In nucleotides, the CDR3 is TGTGCCAGCAGCTTGGGCGTGTTGGGCAGGGGCTTTTTGGATGAGCAGTTCTTC. Encoded protein: CASSLGVLGRGFLDEQFF.

The chain joins TRBV4-3 to TRBJ2-2; D is uncertain. CDR1 and CDR2 from the germline V gene are LGHNA and YSLEER. The CDR3 is 15 residues long. V lost 0 bases, J lost 0 bases, and 5 bases lay in between. The CDR3 DNA follows: TGCGCCAGCAGCCAAGACCGAGCGAACACCGGGGAGCTGTTTTTT. Protein: CASSQDRANTGELFF.

The chain uses TRBV6-5 and TRBJ2-1; 8 bases agree with TRBD1. CDR1 and CDR2 from the germline V gene are MNHEY and SVGAGI. The CDR3 spans 16 residues. The V gene end was trimmed by 0 bases and the J gene end by 10 bases; junction bases not matched to a gene: 11. CDR3 DNA sequence: TGTGCCAGCAGTTACTCGACTGTTCCAGGGGGCCACGAGCAGTTCTTC. It translates to CASSYSTVPGGHEQFF.

DNA for the CDR3: TGTGCCAGTAGTATTGACGACAGGGGGCACGACGAGCAGTACTTC. This sequence encodes CASSIDDRGHDEQYF. The chain links TRBV19 to TRBJ2-7, with 10 bases identical to TRBD1. Per the germline V gene, CDR1 is LNHDA and CDR2 is SQIVND (reference sequence). V shed 3 bases and J 5 bases; nucleotides not matched to a gene: 7. This CDR3 spans 15 amino acids.

This chain uses TRBV5-4 with TRBJ2-2, with 7 bases fitting TRBD2. CDR1 and CDR2 (germline): SGHNT, YYREEE (reference sequence). CDR3 length: 12 residues. The CDR3 DNA is TGTGTTTGCGCGGGGGACACCGGGGAGCTGTTTTTT. As protein: CVCAGDTGELFF.

The sample holds a few counts of this clone. The CDR3 DNA sequence: TGTGCCAGCAGCTTATACAGGGGTAATGAAAAACTGTTTTTT. Amino acid sequence: CASSLYRGNEKLFF. The chain carries TRBV13 and TRBJ1-4; 7 nucleotides line up with TRBD1. This CDR3 region has 14 residues. Germline-derived CDR1 and CDR2 are PRHDT and FYEKMQ (reference sequence). The V gene end was trimmed by 2 bases and the J gene end by 4 bases; junction bases not matched to a gene: 1.

The genes are TRBV5-1 and TRBJ2-7; D is perhaps TRBD2 (7 bases). This CDR3 spans 15 amino acids. The germline CDR1 and CDR2 sequences are SGHRS and YFSETQ. V lost 0 bases, J lost 4 bases, and 14 bases lay in between. The CDR3 DNA sequence: TGCGCCAGCAGCTTGGCCCCGGGGGGCGAATACGAGCAGTACTTC. Translation gives CASSLAPGGEYEQYF.

The chain couples TRBV4-2 to TRBJ2-1; D not resolved. This CDR3 is 12 amino acids long. Germline V gives CDR1 LGHNA, CDR2 YNFKEQ. Trimming cost V 3 bases and J 7 bases, with 7 bases left between them. This chain's CDR3 is CASSQASNEQFF. The DNA for the CDR3 is TGTGCCAGCAGCCAGGCTTCTAATGAGCAGTTCTTC.

The chain joins TRBV5-1 to TRBJ1-1, with a possible D match to TRBD1 (6 bases). CDR1 and CDR2 from the germline V gene are SGHRS and YFSETQ. Deletions cut 0 bases from V and 4 bases from J, with 10 bases between. The CDR3 totals 14 residues. The CDR3 nucleotides read TGCGCCAGCAGCTTGGCCCTAGGGGGCACTGAAGCTTTCTTT. Protein: CASSLALGGTEAFF.

The V call is TRBV7-9, the J call TRBJ2-1, with a possible D match to TRBD1 (5 bases). The V gene's germline CDR1 is SEHNR and CDR2 FQNEAQ (reference sequence). With 8 bases removed from V and 4 bases from J, the gap between germline ends came to 12 bases. This CDR3 has 13 residues. CDR3 sequence reads: CASGLTGYNEQFF. In DNA form, the CDR3 reads TGTGCCAGCGGCCTCACAGGTTACAATGAGCAGTTCTTC.

The chain is built from TRBV30 and TRBJ2-7; D might be TRBD2 (6 bases). The CDR3 totals 15 residues. The ends were cut back, 2 bases at V and 1 base at J, with 15 bases in the middle. Germline V gives CDR1 GTSNPN, CDR2 SVGIG (reference sequence). The CDR3 region has the DNA TGTGCCTGGAGTTCCGGGCGGGGCCCTTCCTACGAGCAGTACTTC. This translates into CAWSSGRGPSYEQYF.

The rearrangement uses TRBV29-1 and TRBJ1-1; unclear D gene. Germline CDR1 SQVTM, CDR2 ANQGSEA. The CDR3 extends over 12 amino acids. V was clipped by 5 bases and J by 3 bases, with 10 bases between them. The CDR3 nucleotides are TGCAGCGTTCAACTTGGAGACACTGAAGCTTTCTTT. Residues: CSVQLGDTEAFF.

The genes are TRBV12-5 and TRBJ2-2; 11 bases are shared with TRBD2. Germline CDR1 is LGHNT and CDR2 is FRNRAP. V dropped 1 base and J dropped 4; count of bases not matched to a gene: 8. This CDR3 has 18 amino acids. Here the CDR3 DNA reads TGTGCTAGTGGTTTGGCACTTACTAGCGGGGGAGCCACCGGGGAGCTGTTTTTT. It encodes CASGLALTSGGATGELFF.

V usage is TRBV29-1 and J usage is TRBJ1-2, with 8 bases that match TRBD1. The ends lost 0 bases at V and 1 base at J; junction bases unmatched: 7. CDR3 length: 16 residues. Germline lookup yields CDR1 SQVTM and CDR2 ANQGSEA. CDR3 bases: TGCAGCGTTGAAGATCTGGGACAGGATTATAACTATGGCTACACCTTC. Protein sequence: CSVEDLGQDYNYGYTF.

This clone is a singleton in its sample. V usage is TRBV29-1 and J usage is TRBJ2-3, with D tentatively TRBD2 (7 bases). V was cut by 5 bases and J by 8 bases, with 11 bases left in between. From germline, CDR1 is SQVTM and CDR2 ANQGSEA. There are 11 residues in the CDR3. CDR3 sequence (DNA): TGCAGCGTTCCGAGGGGGGGTACGCAGTATTTT. Encoded protein: CSVPRGGTQYF.

The chain joins TRBV6-6 to TRBJ2-6, with D tentatively TRBD2 (5 bases). Germline CDR1 and CDR2: MNHNY and SVGAGI (reference sequence). V lost 5 bases and J lost 2, with 13 bases in between. The CDR3 has 16 residues. CDR3 in amino acids: CASSAKGSAGANVLTF. The CDR3 DNA is TGTGCCAGCAGTGCCAAGGGTAGCGCTGGGGCCAACGTCCTGACTTTC.

The V and J genes are TRBV25-1 and TRBJ1-2, with 10 bases matching TRBD1. The V segment lost 10 bases and the J segment 8 bases; nucleotides outside the gene matches: 10. CDR1 is MGHDK and CDR2 is SYGVNS in the germline V gene. This CDR3 has 13 amino acids. The CDR3 is CATSQTGGRGYTF. For the CDR3, the DNA is TGTGCCACCTCCCAGACAGGGGGCAGGGGCTACACCTTC.

Only one count was recorded for this clone. The chain employs TRBV29-1 and TRBJ2-1; 9 nucleotides agree with TRBD2. V gave up 4 bases and J gave up 8 bases; unmatched junction bases: 9. The CDR3 has 14 amino acids. Germline values: CDR1 SQVTM, CDR2 ANQGSEA. CDR3 region: CSVVSSGRRDEQFF. In DNA form, the CDR3 reads TGCAGCGTTGTCTCCAGCGGGAGGCGGGATGAGCAGTTCTTC.